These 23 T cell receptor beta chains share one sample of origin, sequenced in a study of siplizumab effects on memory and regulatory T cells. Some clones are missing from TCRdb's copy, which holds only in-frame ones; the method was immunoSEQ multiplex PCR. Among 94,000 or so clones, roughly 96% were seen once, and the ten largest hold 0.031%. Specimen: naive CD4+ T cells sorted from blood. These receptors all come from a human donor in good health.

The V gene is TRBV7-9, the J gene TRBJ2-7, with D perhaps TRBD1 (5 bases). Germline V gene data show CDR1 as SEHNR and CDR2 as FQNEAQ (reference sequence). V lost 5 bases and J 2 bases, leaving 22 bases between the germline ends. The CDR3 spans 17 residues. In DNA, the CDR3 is TGTGCCAGCAGCACACCCCAGCATCCAGGGCCTCCCTACGAGCAGTACTTC. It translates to CASSTPQHPGPPYEQYF.

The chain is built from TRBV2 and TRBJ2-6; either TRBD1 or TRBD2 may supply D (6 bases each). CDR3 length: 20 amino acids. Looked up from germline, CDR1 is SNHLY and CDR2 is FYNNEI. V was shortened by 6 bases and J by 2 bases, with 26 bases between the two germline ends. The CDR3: CASSYDISPTGAAGANVLTF. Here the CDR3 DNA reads TGTGCCAGCAGCTACGATATATCCCCGACGGGGGCGGCTGGGGCCAACGTCCTGACTTTC.

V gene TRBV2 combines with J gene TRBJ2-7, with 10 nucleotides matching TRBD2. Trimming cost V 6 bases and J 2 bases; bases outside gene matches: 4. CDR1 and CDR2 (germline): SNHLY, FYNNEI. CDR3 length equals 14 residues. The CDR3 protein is CASRIGTSAYEQYF. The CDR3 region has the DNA TGTGCCAGCAGGATCGGGACTAGCGCCTACGAGCAGTACTTC.

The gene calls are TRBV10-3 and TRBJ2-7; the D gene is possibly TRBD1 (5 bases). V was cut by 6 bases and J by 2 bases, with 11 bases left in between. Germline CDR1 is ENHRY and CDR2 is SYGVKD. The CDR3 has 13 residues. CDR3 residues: CAISDREPYEQYF. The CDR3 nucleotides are TGTGCCATCAGCGACAGAGAACCCTACGAGCAGTACTTC.

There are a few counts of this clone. The chain's CDR3 is CAISETLPTSRYGYTF. Here the CDR3 DNA reads TGTGCCATCAGTGAGACGTTGCCGACAAGTCGCTATGGCTACACCTTC. The chain couples TRBV10-3 to TRBJ1-2; no firm D call. Trimming took off 2 bases at V and 4 bases at J, with 17 bases between the two ends. The CDR3 is 16 amino acids. Germline V gene sequence: CDR1 ENHRY, CDR2 SYGVKD.

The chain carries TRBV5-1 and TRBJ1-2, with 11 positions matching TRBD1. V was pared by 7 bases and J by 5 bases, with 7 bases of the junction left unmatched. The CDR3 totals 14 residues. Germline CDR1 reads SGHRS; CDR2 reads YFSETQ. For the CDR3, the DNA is TGCGCCAGCTACATGGGACAGGGGGATTATGGCTACACCTTC. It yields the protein CASYMGQGDYGYTF.

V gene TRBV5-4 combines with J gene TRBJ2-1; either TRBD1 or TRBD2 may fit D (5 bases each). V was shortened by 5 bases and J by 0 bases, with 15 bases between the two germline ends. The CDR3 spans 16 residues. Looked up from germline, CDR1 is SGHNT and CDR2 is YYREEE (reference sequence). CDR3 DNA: TGTGCCAGCAGTTCCGGGGCTCTTACCTCCTACAATGAGCAGTTCTTC. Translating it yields CASSSGALTSYNEQFF.

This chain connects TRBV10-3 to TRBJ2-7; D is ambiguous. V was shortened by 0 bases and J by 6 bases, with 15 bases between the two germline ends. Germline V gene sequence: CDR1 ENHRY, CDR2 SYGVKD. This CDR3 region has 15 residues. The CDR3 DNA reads TGTGCCATCAGTGAGTCGATGGTTGGGGTTTCCGAGCAGTACTTC. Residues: CAISESMVGVSEQYF.

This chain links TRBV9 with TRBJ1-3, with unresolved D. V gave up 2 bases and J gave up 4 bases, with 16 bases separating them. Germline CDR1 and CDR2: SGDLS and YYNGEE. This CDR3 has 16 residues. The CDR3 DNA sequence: TGTGCCAGCAGCGTTGAGAGAGGGCTCGCCGGAAACACCATATATTTT. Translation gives CASSVERGLAGNTIYF.

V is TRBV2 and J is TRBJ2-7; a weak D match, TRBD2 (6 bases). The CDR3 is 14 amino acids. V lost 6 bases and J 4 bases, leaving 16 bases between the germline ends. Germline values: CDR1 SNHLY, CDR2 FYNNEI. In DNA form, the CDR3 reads TGTGCCAGCAGAGCCCCGGGGGACTGGTACGAGCAGTACTTC. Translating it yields CASRAPGDWYEQYF.

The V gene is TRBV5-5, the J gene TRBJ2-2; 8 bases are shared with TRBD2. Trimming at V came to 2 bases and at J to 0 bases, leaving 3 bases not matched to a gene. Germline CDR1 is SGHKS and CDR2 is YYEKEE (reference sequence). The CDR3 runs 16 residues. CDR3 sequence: CASSLTTSANTGELFF. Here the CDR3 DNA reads TGTGCCAGCAGCTTAACGACTAGCGCGAACACCGGGGAGCTGTTTTTT. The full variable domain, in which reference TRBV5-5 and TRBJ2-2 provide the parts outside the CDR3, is DAGVTQSPTHLIKTRGQQVTLRCSPISGHKSVSWYQQVLGQGPQFIFQYYEKEERGRGNFPDRFSARQFPNYSSELNVNALLLGDSALYLCASSLTTSANTGELFFGEGSRLTVL.

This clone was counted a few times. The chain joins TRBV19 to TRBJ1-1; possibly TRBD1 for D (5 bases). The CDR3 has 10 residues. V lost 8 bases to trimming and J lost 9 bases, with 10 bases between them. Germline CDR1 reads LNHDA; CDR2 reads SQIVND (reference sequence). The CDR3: CASLGTQAFF. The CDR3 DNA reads TGTGCCAGTCTTGGGACGCAAGCTTTCTTT.

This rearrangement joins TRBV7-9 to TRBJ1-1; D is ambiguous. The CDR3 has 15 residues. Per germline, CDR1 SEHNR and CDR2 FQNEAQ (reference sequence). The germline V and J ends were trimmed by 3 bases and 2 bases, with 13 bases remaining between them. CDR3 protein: CASSLVDGYNTEAFF. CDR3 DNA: TGTGCCAGCAGCTTGGTGGATGGGTATAACACTGAAGCTTTCTTT.

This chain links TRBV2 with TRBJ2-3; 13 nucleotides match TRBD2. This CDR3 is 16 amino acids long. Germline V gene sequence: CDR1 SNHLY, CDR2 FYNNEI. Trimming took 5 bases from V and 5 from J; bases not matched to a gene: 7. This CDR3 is CASSLTSGGGRDTQYF. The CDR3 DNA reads TGTGCCAGCAGTCTTACTAGCGGGGGGGGAAGAGATACGCAGTATTTT.

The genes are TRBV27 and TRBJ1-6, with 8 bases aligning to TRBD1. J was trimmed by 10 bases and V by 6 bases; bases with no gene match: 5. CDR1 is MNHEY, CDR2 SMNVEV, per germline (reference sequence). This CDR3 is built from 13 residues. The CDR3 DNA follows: TGTGCCAGCAGGGACAGGGACTCATCACCCCTCCACTTT. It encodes CASRDRDSSPLHF.

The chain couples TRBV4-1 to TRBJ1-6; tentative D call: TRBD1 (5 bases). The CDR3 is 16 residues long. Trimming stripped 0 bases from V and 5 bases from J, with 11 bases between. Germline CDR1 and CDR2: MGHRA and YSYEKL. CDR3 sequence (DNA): TGCGCCAGCAGCCAAGAAGGAGGGACTAATAATTCACCCCTCCACTTT. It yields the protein CASSQEGGTNNSPLHF.

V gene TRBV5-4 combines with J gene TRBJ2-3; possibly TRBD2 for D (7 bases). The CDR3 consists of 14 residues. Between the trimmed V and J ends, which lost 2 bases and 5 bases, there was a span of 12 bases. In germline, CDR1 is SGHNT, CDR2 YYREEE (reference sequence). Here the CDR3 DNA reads TGTGCCAGCAGCTTAGGGGGGAGGGAAGATACGCAGTATTTT. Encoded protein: CASSLGGREDTQYF. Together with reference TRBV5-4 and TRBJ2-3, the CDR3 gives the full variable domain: ETGVTQSPTHLIKTRGQQVTLRCSSQSGHNTVSWYQQALGQGPQFIFQYYREEENGRGNFPPRFSGLQFPNYSSELNVNALELDDSALYLCASSLGGREDTQYFGPGTRLTVL.

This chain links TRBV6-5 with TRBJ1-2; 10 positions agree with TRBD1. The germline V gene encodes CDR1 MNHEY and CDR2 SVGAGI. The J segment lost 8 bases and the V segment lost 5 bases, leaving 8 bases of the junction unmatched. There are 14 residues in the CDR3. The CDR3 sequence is CASSTTGGLGGYTF. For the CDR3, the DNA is TGTGCCAGCAGTACGACAGGGGGCCTTGGGGGCTACACCTTC.

Here the CDR3 DNA reads TGCGCCAGCAGAAGTACAGGGACCGCGGGCGAGCAGTACTTC. This sequence encodes CASRSTGTAGEQYF. This chain links TRBV5-1 with TRBJ2-7; D possibly corresponds to TRBD1 (6 bases). There are 14 residues in the CDR3. V was clipped by 5 bases and J by 6 bases, with 18 bases between them. Germline V gene lookup returns CDR1 SGHRS and CDR2 YFSETQ.

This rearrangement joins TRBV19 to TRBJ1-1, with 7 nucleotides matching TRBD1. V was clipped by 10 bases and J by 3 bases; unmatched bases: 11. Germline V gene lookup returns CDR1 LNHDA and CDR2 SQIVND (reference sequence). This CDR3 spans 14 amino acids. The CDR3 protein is CATIDGQAHTEAFF. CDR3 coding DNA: TGTGCCACTATCGACGGACAGGCCCACACTGAAGCTTTCTTT. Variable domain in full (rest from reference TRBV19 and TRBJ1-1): DGGITQSPKYLFRKEGQNVTLSCEQNLNHDAMYWYRQDPGQGLRLIYYSQIVNDFQKGDIAEGYSVSREKKESFPLTVTSAQKNPTAFYLCATIDGQAHTEAFFGQGTRLTVV.

The CDR3: CASSLLAGGSDTQYF. CDR3 sequence (DNA): TGTGCCAGCAGCTTGCTAGCGGGGGGGTCAGATACGCAGTATTTT. The genes are TRBV11-2 and TRBJ2-3; 12 bases fit TRBD2. CDR1 is SGHAT and CDR2 is FQNNGV in the germline V gene. This CDR3 spans 15 amino acids. V trimming: 3 bases; J trimming: 4 bases; junction bases outside the gene matches: 2.

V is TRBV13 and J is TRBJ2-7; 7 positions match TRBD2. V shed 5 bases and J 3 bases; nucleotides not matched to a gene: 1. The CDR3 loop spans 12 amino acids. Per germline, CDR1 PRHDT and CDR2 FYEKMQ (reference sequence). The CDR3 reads CASSRTSYEQYF. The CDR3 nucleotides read TGTGCCAGCAGCCGGACTAGCTACGAGCAGTACTTC.

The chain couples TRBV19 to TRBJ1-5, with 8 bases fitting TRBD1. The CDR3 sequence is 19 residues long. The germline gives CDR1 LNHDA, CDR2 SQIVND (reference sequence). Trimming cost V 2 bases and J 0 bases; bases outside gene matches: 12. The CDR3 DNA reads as TGTGCCAGTAGTATATTCGGACAGGGTCGATTTCCTAGCAATCAGCCCCAGCATTTT. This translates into CASSIFGQGRFPSNQPQHF.